The 22 T cell receptor beta chains reported below all come from one sample, sequenced in a study of blood T cell repertoires in COVID-19. Only in-frame clones appear in the TCRdb table, and some are missing; sequencing was by immunoSEQ multiplex PCR. Of approximately 110,000 clones detected, around 85% appear once; the ten largest clones hold approximately 13%. The sample consisted of peripheral blood. Receptor source: a human donor in a cohort sampled during active COVID-19.

J is TRBJ1-4 and V is TRBV28, with 7 positions matching TRBD1. The CDR3 extends over 14 amino acids. The germline V gene has CDR1 MDHEN and CDR2 SYDVKM. V lost 6 bases to trimming and J lost 7 bases; unmatched junction nucleotides: 8. CDR3: CASSHRGGGEKLFF. The CDR3 nucleotides read TGTGCCAGCAGCCACAGGGGAGGAGGTGAAAAACTGTTTTTT.

This clone has only one observation. The CDR3 nucleotides are TGTGCCAGCAGCTTCCGGGACAGGATTGTTCCGGGGGAGCTGTTTTTT. Amino acid sequence: CASSFRDRIVPGELFF. The chain couples TRBV7-3 to TRBJ2-2, with 8 bases identical to TRBD1. With 3 bases clipped from V and 8 bases from J, the junction kept 11 bases outside the gene matches. Germline V gives CDR1 SGHTA, CDR2 FQGTGA. The CDR3 extends over 16 amino acids.

V and J are TRBV4-1 and TRBJ2-7, with TRBD2 identical over 9 bases. Germline V gene data show CDR1 as MGHRA and CDR2 as YSYEKL. The CDR3 covers 15 residues. J lost 2 bases, V lost 4 bases, and 6 bases had no gene match. The CDR3 is CASSPRAGGTYEQYF. The DNA of the CDR3 is TGCGCCAGCAGCCCCAGGGCGGGGGGGACCTACGAGCAGTACTTC.

This chain connects TRBV6-5 to TRBJ2-7, with no clear D. CDR3 length: 13 amino acids. V was pared by 5 bases and J by 3 bases, with 11 bases between. In germline, CDR1 is MNHEY, CDR2 SVGAGI. The CDR3 here is CASSMRNDYEQYF. The DNA of the CDR3 is TGTGCCAGCAGTATGCGGAATGACTACGAGCAGTACTTC.

The gene calls are TRBV3-1 (or the pseudogene TRBV3-2) and TRBJ1-2; D may be TRBD1 (6 bases). The CDR3 totals 19 residues. V was clipped by 2 bases and J by 8 bases, with 30 bases between them. Per germline, CDR1 LGHDT and CDR2 YNNKEL (reference sequence). The CDR3 DNA reads TGTGCCAGCAGCCAAAATATACGCCAGGGGATCTCTGGAGGTGGGGGCTACACCTTC. Protein product: CASSQNIRQGISGGGGYTF.

The chain carries TRBV5-6 and TRBJ2-2; D unclear. With 3 bases removed from V and 4 bases from J, the gap between germline ends came to 10 bases. Germline CDR1 and CDR2: SGHDT and YYEEEE. CDR3 length: 14 amino acids. The CDR3 reads CASSYHPGTGELFF. The DNA of the CDR3 is TGTGCCAGCAGCTACCACCCAGGCACCGGGGAGCTGTTTTTT. The entire variable domain, with the rest obtained from reference TRBV5-6 and TRBJ2-2, is as follows: DAGVTQSPTHLIKTRGQQVTLRCSPKSGHDTVSWYQQALGQGPQFIFQYYEEEERQRGNFPDRFSGHQFPNYSSELNVNALLLGDSALYLCASSYHPGTGELFFGEGSRLTVL.

The gene calls are TRBV11-2 and TRBJ2-2; 7 positions match TRBD2. The V and J ends lost 4 bases and 1 base, in that order; junction bases with no gene match: 3. This CDR3 contains 15 residues. Germline values: CDR1 SGHAT, CDR2 FQNNGV. This CDR3 is CASSYGTKNTGELFF. The CDR3 DNA reads TGTGCCAGCAGCTATGGGACTAAGAACACCGGGGAGCTGTTTTTT.

This clone was seen only a few times. The chain joins TRBV20-1 to TRBJ2-1; D gene ambiguous. Trimming removed 3 bases at V and 10 bases at J, with 7 bases between. Per germline, CDR1 DFQATT and CDR2 SNEGSKA (reference sequence). This CDR3 is built from 10 residues. The CDR3 sequence is CSASWAEQFF. In DNA, the CDR3 is TGCAGTGCTAGTTGGGCAGAGCAGTTCTTC.

The chain couples TRBV5-5 to TRBJ2-1; TRBD2 aligns across 12 bases. The J segment lost 7 bases and the V segment lost 0 bases, leaving 2 bases of the junction unmatched. This CDR3 has 15 residues. CDR1 is SGHKS and CDR2 is YYEKEE in the germline V gene (reference sequence). CDR3 region: CASSLGLAGGNEQFF. The DNA of the CDR3 is TGTGCCAGCAGCTTGGGGCTAGCGGGGGGGAATGAGCAGTTCTTC.

V and J are TRBV4-1 and TRBJ2-3, with TRBD1 as a possible D gene (7 bases). Germline CDR1 is MGHRA and CDR2 is YSYEKL. V shed 0 bases and J shed 2 bases, with 12 bases lying between them. There are 16 residues in the CDR3. Written as DNA, the CDR3 is TGCGCCAGCAGCCAAGACAGGGGGGTAAACACAGATACGCAGTATTTT. Amino acid sequence: CASSQDRGVNTDTQYF.

This clone showed up just once. The chain is built from TRBV19 and TRBJ1-4; TRBD1 matches 8 bases. The CDR3 covers 15 residues. Trimming at V came to 5 bases and at J to 8 bases, leaving 10 bases not matched to a gene. Germline lookup yields CDR1 LNHDA and CDR2 SQIVND (reference sequence). The CDR3 bases are TGTGCCAGTAGTTACCTAACAGGGGGGGAGGAAAAACTGTTTTTT. It encodes CASSYLTGGEEKLFF.

The rearrangement joins TRBV4-2 to TRBJ2-2, with 9 bases identical to TRBD2. The V gene's germline CDR1 is LGHNA and CDR2 YNFKEQ. The J segment lost 5 bases and the V segment lost 2 bases, leaving 9 bases of the junction unmatched. CDR3 length equals 17 residues. CDR3 amino acids: CASSQQTGTSLTGELFF. The CDR3 DNA follows: TGTGCCAGCAGCCAACAAACCGGGACTAGCTTGACCGGGGAGCTGTTTTTT.

The V and J genes are TRBV7-2 and TRBJ2-1; 7 bases are shared with TRBD1. V dropped 5 bases and J dropped 4; count of bases not matched to a gene: 14. The CDR3 is 17 residues long. Germline CDR1 SGHTA, CDR2 FQGNSA. The CDR3 DNA is TGTGCCAGCAGCAATCGGCCGGGACAGCGGTCATACAATGAGCAGTTCTTC. It translates to CASSNRPGQRSYNEQFF.

The chain carries TRBV28 and TRBJ2-2; D is undetermined. Trimming removed 1 base from V and 1 base from J, with 7 bases in between. The CDR3 contains 15 residues. In germline, CDR1 is MDHEN, CDR2 SYDVKM. CDR3 bases: TGTGCCAGCAGTTTATTTCCAGGGAACACCGGGGAGCTGTTTTTT. Its protein product is CASSLFPGNTGELFF. The entire variable domain, with the rest obtained from reference TRBV28 and TRBJ2-2, is as follows: DVKVTQSSRYLVKRTGEKVFLECVQDMDHENMFWYRQDPGLGLRLIYFSYDVKMKEKGDIPEGYSVSREKKERFSLILESASTNQTSMYLCASSLFPGNTGELFFGEGSRLTVL.

The genes are TRBV2 and TRBJ2-3; TRBD2 is a possible D gene (7 bases). The CDR3 spans 15 residues. The V and J ends lost 3 bases and 3 bases respectively, with 13 bases between them. Germline-derived CDR1 and CDR2 are SNHLY and FYNNEI. The CDR3 DNA is TGTGCCAGCAGTGACCTCGGGGGGCGGACAGATACGCAGTATTTT. Its translation: CASSDLGGRTDTQYF.

The gene calls are TRBV6-6 and TRBJ1-6, with TRBD1 matching 7 bases. V shed 1 base, J shed 7 bases, and the junction held 4 bases outside the gene matches. The CDR3 has 15 amino acids. Per the germline V gene, CDR1 is MNHNY and CDR2 is SVGAGI (reference sequence). Here the CDR3 reads CASSYLQGENSPLHF. CDR3 DNA sequence: TGTGCCAGCAGTTACTTGCAGGGGGAAAATTCACCCCTCCACTTT.

The rearrangement joins TRBV11-2 to TRBJ2-7, with 11 nucleotides matching TRBD1. In germline, CDR1 is SGHAT, CDR2 FQNNGV. J lost 0 bases, V lost 4 bases, and 11 bases had no gene match. The CDR3 totals 18 residues. CDR3 residues: CASSSMDRGLKSSYEQYF. DNA of the CDR3: TGTGCCAGCAGCTCCATGGACAGGGGGCTAAAGTCCTCCTACGAGCAGTACTTC.

J is TRBJ1-3 and V is TRBV5-1; tentatively, D is TRBD1 (5 bases). The CDR3 runs to 15 residues. Germline loops: CDR1 SGHRS, CDR2 YFSETQ. V gave up 3 bases and J gave up 4 bases, with 14 bases separating them. DNA of the CDR3: TGCGCCAGCAGCTCCACGGGGGACGAAGGAAACACCATATATTTT. It encodes CASSSTGDEGNTIYF.

The chain recombines TRBV29-1 with TRBJ1-4, with 7 bases matching TRBD1. The CDR3 loop spans 12 amino acids. The germline V gene encodes CDR1 SQVTM and CDR2 ANQGSEA. V gave up 4 bases and J gave up 8 bases; unmatched junction bases: 4. The CDR3 region is CSVAQGKEKLFF. The CDR3 nucleotides are TGCAGCGTTGCACAGGGGAAAGAAAAACTGTTTTTT.

This clone was seen only a few times. The CDR3: CASSPDRAGAKNIQYF. In nucleotides, the CDR3 is TGTGCCAGCTCACCGGACAGGGCAGGGGCCAAAAACATTCAGTACTTC. The chain carries TRBV18 and TRBJ2-4; 8 positions match TRBD1. This CDR3 comprises 16 residues. Trimming at V came to 3 bases and at J to 1 base, leaving 5 bases not matched to a gene. CDR1 and CDR2 from the germline V gene are KGHSH and LQKENI.

The V call is TRBV5-4, the J call TRBJ2-3; TRBD2 agrees at 8 bases. This CDR3 has 18 residues. From germline, CDR1 is SGHNT and CDR2 YYREEE (reference sequence). Losses at the gene ends were 3 bases for V and 4 bases for J; bases not matched to a gene: 16. In DNA form, the CDR3 reads TGTGCCAGCAGCTCTGGGCGGGAACGGGGGGGCCATGCAGATACGCAGTATTTT. It is translated as CASSSGRERGGHADTQYF.

The V and J genes are TRBV19 and TRBJ1-5; D is ambiguous. The germline CDR1 and CDR2 sequences are LNHDA and SQIVND (reference sequence). Trimming took 3 bases from V and 7 from J, leaving 22 bases between them. CDR3 length: 17 residues. DNA of the CDR3: TGTGCCAGTAGTATCGGTCCCAGGAAAGTCGTGGGCCAGCCCCAGCATTTT. It translates to CASSIGPRKVVGQPQHF. Full variable domain (rest looked up from reference TRBV19 and TRBJ1-5): DGGITQSPKYLFRKEGQNVTLSCEQNLNHDAMYWYRQDPGQGLRLIYYSQIVNDFQKGDIAEGYSVSREKKESFPLTVTSAQKNPTAFYLCASSIGPRKVVGQPQHFGDGTRLSIL.